This T cell receptor beta chain stems from a study of neurological immune-mediated disorders. Findings of the study overall: Multiple sclerosis was found to have the least TCR clonal expansion, below healthy controls, and HTLV-1-associated myelopathy the most.

The CDR3 consists of 17 residues. CDR1 is SGHDN, CDR2 FVKESK, per germline. The ends were cut back, 1 base at V and 7 bases at J, with 20 bases in the middle. In its sample, this clonotype was seen many times. Its specificity is unknown. Template-switch 5'RACE cDNA synthesis added a 10-nucleotide unique molecular identifier. Using its own MiXCR run on the 5' RACE reads, TCRdb lists one record per CDR3 protein. Among approximately 50,000 distinct CDR3 sequences listed, under 13% were seen once. The sequenced material came from PBMCs. This receptor was identified in a man in his 70s with HTLV-1-associated myelopathy (HAM/TSP). The J gene is TRBJ2-1, the V gene TRBV14, with a weak D call TRBD2 (5 bases). CDR3 nucleotide sequence: TGTGCCAGCAGCCAAGGAGCGGCGGTCAGACTAAGGAATGAGCAGTTCTTC. Translated, it gives CASSQGAAVRLRNEQFF. Drawing the rest from reference TRBV14 and TRBJ2-1, the complete variable domain is EAGVTQFPSHSVIEKGQTVTLRCDPISGHDNLYWYRRVMGKEIKFLLHFVKESKQDESGMPNNRFLAERTGGTYSTLKVQPAELEDSGVYFCASSQGAAVRLRNEQFFGPGTRLTVL.